This TCR beta chain came from a study of cytomegalovirus exposure and HLA in healthy donors. Overall study: When 350 to 500 donors were genotyped, roughly 82% of them were found to fall in the Caucasian-associated ancestry cluster.

General study points: As a later analysis revealed, most CMV-associated TCR beta chains appeared HLA-restricted.

The PCR made use of 60 Vbeta and 13 Jbeta primers. TCRdb's copy holds only in-frame clones and misses some; the assay was immunoSEQ multiplex PCR. The data contain 130,000 or so clones, roughly 89% of them seen just once; the ten biggest clones take up about 5%. As for this clone: Antigen unknown.

The TCR comes from a woman aged 25 to 45 in good health and CMV-seronegative. The source material was PBMCs.

The CDR3 coding sequence is TGTGCCAGCAGTTCTCTAGCGGGAGGATCTCCCCGGGAGCAGTACTTC. As protein: CASSSLAGGSPREQYF. The chain couples TRBV27 to TRBJ2-7, with TRBD2 identical over 11 bases. Trimming at V came to 4 bases and at J to 7 bases, leaving 12 bases not matched to a gene. Germline values: CDR1 MNHEY, CDR2 SMNVEV (reference sequence). This CDR3 has 16 residues.